This T cell receptor (beta chain) was documented in a study of naive and memory T cell subsets (dated by TCRdb to the late 2010s). Broadly, across the study: An open-source, UMI-based TCR alpha and beta sequencing pipeline was applied to sorted naive and memory peripheral blood T cell subsets. Complete agreement was observed between the functional CMV T cell responses and the IgG serology results. RNA was DNase-treated and reverse transcribed with TCR constant-region primers, mostly using SuperScript III.

The germline V gene gives CDR1 as SQVTM and CDR2 as ANQGSEA. V and J lose 5 bases and 4 bases, and a span of 20 bases separates them. From the cysteine up to the phenylalanine, the CDR3 has a length of 15 residues. Here the CDR3 DNA is all that survives: 45 bases in frame from base 1. Study-level results and caveats: The repertoire findings for the naive and memory subsets could not be validated, as no ground truth was available. The abundance of TCRs followed a power law with an exponent that differed between naive and memory subsets yet stayed consistent across the three individuals. Each clonotype was defined as a single alpha or beta chain sequence rather than as a paired alpha/beta receptor. Naive repertoires, especially CD8, contained a few larger clonotypes, possibly memory cells re-expressing CD45RA. After error correction, over 95% of naive TCR sequences appeared only once, giving much steeper abundance distributions than memory subsets. In both CD4 and CD8 cells, a rise in Gini index and a fall in Shannon and inverse Simpson diversity were observed from naive through CM, EM and EMRA. RNA-based TCR counts may be affected by expression changes linked to T cell activation and differentiation.

From the second PCR step onward, the TCR alpha chain libraries and the TCR beta chain libraries were amplified separately. Donor CMV status was determined by IFNgamma production from CD4+ T cells after overnight stimulation of fresh PBMCs with CMV viral lysate. Using Miltenyi beads, CD4 T cells were first positively selected, and CD8 T cells were then positively selected from the CD4-negative fraction. Cells stained for CD3, CD4, CD8, CD45RA, CD27 and a live/dead dye were sorted on a BD Aria II into four subsets by CD45RA and CD27. Blood came from three healthy volunteers, each fractionated into CD4 and CD8 T cells and then into four differentiation subsets. Approximately 130 ml of peripheral blood was drawn per donor, and PBMC were isolated by Ficoll-Paque PLUS density-gradient centrifugation. After sorting, cells were lysed in RLT buffer, RNA was extracted using a Qiagen RNeasy kit, and the extracted RNA was stored at -80 degrees C.

This clonotype has at least ten counts. Its binding antigen is unknown. Per-base qualities were not stored, and no clone one base away is much larger. The method was UMI-ligation and nested PCR. The beta constant-region primer consisted of an equimolar mixture of two oligonucleotides that together covered TRBC1 and TRBC2. Four rounds of PCR, combining the SP2 primer with nested alpha and beta constant-region primers, were used to amplify the ligated cDNA. T4 RNA ligase 1 ligated a single-stranded oligonucleotide carrying the SP2 primer and a 12-nucleotide UMI to the cDNA 3' end. The ligation reaction was kept at 16 degrees C for about 20-25 hours. To avoid over-amplification, PCR2 was usually performed as a SYBR Green qPCR and halted once a predetermined threshold was reached. All purifications after the first were performed with Agencourt AMPure XP magnetic beads. Library quantification was done by Qubit, followed by a TapeStation check on which the main peak was expected at around 650 bp. Pooled libraries were sequenced on an Illumina MiSeq using v2 2x251 paired-end kits, and typically roughly 0.95-2.2 million reads were obtained per sample. Each sample was pooled at 3 to 5 nM, and about 5-8% PhiX was included to help cluster recognition. The study's processing was this. V and J genes were assigned to Demultiplexor-processed FASTQ reads by Decombinator through tag matching, with a single base-pair mismatch being allowed. By using UMIs, Collapsinator corrected both sequencing errors and the frequency errors caused by PCR heterogeneity. CDR3Translator translated TCRs and extracted CDR3s from the conserved cysteine to the FGXG phenylalanine, flagging non-productive sequences. Gini, Shannon entropy and inverse Simpson indices were calculated on repertoires subsampled to equal numbers of UMI-defined TCRs. Clonotype abundance distributions were fitted to a power law by maximum likelihood within the linear range. When run on a single naive CD8 sample, MIGEC and the pipeline yielded similar UMI counts, similar unique TCR numbers and similar clonal distributions. In one analysis, naive TCRs also found in any memory subset of the same donor were removed from the naive repertoire. A set of several thousand CMV-associated CDR3 sequences, compiled from VDJdb and a published dataset, was used to search the repertoires. The public reads were reprocessed in TCRdb via fastp at Q25 and MiXCR, keeping in-frame beta chains. Merged by CDR3 protein, the rows form single entries marked with the most common genes and DNA. These V and J calls derive from TCRdb rather than the authors' analysis. Here the sample has more than 95,000 distinct CDR3 sequences; around 13% occur a single time. The ten largest clones capture around 2.7% of the sample.

This chain is built from TRBV29-1 and TRBJ1-1; possibly the D gene is TRBD1, per 5 matching bases. This TCR was recovered from a human donor in good health. Input material: naive CD8+ T cells from blood. The cell subset or site label here, explained by the study, means: naive T cells, CD45RA high CD27+. This receptor carries the CDR3 CSVPRGWGESTEAFF. The DNA reads TGCAGCGTTCCCCGAGGATGGGGCGAGAGCACTGAAGCTTTCTTT. This CDR3, with the reference TRBV29-1 and TRBJ1-1 proteins standing in past its ends, gives the full variable domain SAVISQKPSRDICQRGTSLTIQCQVDSQVTMMFWYRQQPGQSLTLIATANQGSEATYESGFVIDKFPISRPNLTFSTLTVSNMSPEDSSIYLCSVPRGWGESTEAFFGQGTRLTVV.